This section outlines one T cell receptor (beta chain) sequence together with its context. The data were taken from a study of shared clonotypes between healthy human individuals. Repertoires were generated with immunoSEQ multiplex PCR, while TCRdb's copy carries only in-frame clones and drops some. The repertoire consists of some 2.1 million clones, with 85% to 95% occurring once and the leading ten covering approximately 1.7%. CD45RO-negative CD8 cells positively selected for CCR7 made up the naive population, which excluded terminally differentiated effector memory CD45RA+ cells. This CDR3 has 12 amino acids. Germline-derived CDR1 and CDR2 are SGHKS and YYEKEE (reference sequence). The V and J ends lost 4 bases and 4 bases respectively, with 9 bases between them.

The receptor was isolated from a man in his late teens or twenties in good health. Some clones in this sample may be carry-over from other donors' samples. This chain joins TRBV5-5 and TRBJ2-7; D is ambiguous. Sequencing input: naive CD8+ T cells from PBMCs. CDR3 sequence: CASSQILYEQYF. In nucleotides, the CDR3 is TGTGCCAGCAGCCAAATATTGTACGAGCAGTACTTC.